Listed below are T cell receptor beta chains from one sample, sequenced in a study of post-analysis software for immune sequencing data. Via MiXCR, TCRdb re-called the PCR reads, giving one row per CDR3 protein. Among around 710,000 distinct CDR3 sequences listed, 46% were seen once. The source material was blood. The receptor source for this set is a girl aged 5-17 years with multiple sclerosis. Both conserved end residues are part of each CDR3. A D gene is named only where the DNA matches it firmly. A row's size may be missing; if present it is once, few, many or a size class.

>.|TRBV12-3/TRBV12-4|TRBJ2-1|.
TGTGCCAGCAGTCCCCTGGACAACAAATTGGAGTTCTTC
CASSPLDNKLEFF
>.|TRBV9|TRBJ2-5|.
TGTGCCAGCAGCGTAGATCCGGGGAGCCCAGGGGAGACCCAGTACTTC
CASSVDPGSPGETQYF
>.|TRBV28|TRBJ2-7|once
TGTGCCACCTCGATCCTAAATAGGGGTATCTACGAGCAGTACTTC
CATSILNRGIYEQYF
>TRBD2|TRBV30|TRBJ2-5|.
TGTGCCTGGAGTGTAGGACTAGAAGAGACCCAGTACTTC
CAWSVGLEETQYF
>TRBD2|TRBV12-3/TRBV12-4|TRBJ2-5|.
TGTGCCAGCACCATAGGACTAGCGGGAGAAGAGACCCAGTACTTC
CASTIGLAGEETQYF
>.|TRBV24-1|TRBJ2-3|.
TGTGCCACCAGTGCCGGTCGGGGAAGGTACACAGATACGCAGTATTTT
CATSAGRGRYTDTQYF
>TRBD2|TRBV20-1|TRBJ2-5|few
TGCAGTGCCTACTCCACTAGCGGGAGAGGAGAGACCCAGTACTTC
CSAYSTSGRGETQYF
>.|TRBV9|TRBJ2-1|few
TGTGCCAGCAGCGTAGGAACTAGGGACAATGAGCAGTTCTTC
CASSVGTRDNEQFF
>TRBD2|TRBV6-1|TRBJ2-7|.
TGTGCCAGCAGTGTGTTTGCGGGACTAGCGGGAGAATCCCCCGAGCAGTACTTC
CASSVFAGLAGESPEQYF
>TRBD1|TRBV29-1|TRBJ2-3|.
TGCAGCGTTGACCCTTCGGGACAGGGGGGGTTTTACACAGATACGCAGTATTTT
CSVDPSGQGGFYTDTQYF
>.|TRBV6-1|TRBJ1-5|.
TGTGCCAGCAGTCAAGCGACAGGACGGGGACAGCCCCAGCATTTT
CASSQATGRGQPQHF
>TRBD2|TRBV10-3|TRBJ2-3|.
TGTGCCATCAGTGAGTTGACTAGCGGGAGGGGACCAGATACGCAGTATTTT
CAISELTSGRGPDTQYF
>TRBD1|TRBV6-2/TRBV6-3|TRBJ2-7|few
TGTGCCAGCAGTTACTCCAGGACAGGGGAACTGGTAAATGAGCAGTACTTC
CASSYSRTGELVNEQYF
>TRBD2|TRBV24-1|TRBJ2-1|.
TGTGCCACCACAGGGACTAGCGGCGACAATGAGCAGTTCTTC
CATTGTSGDNEQFF
>.|TRBV20-1|TRBJ2-5|few
TGCAGTGCCACTAAGACCGGGAACGGAGAGACCCAGTACTTC
CSATKTGNGETQYF
>.|TRBV7-3|TRBJ2-3|many
TGTGCCAGCAGCCCCTACCAGGGTGCAGATACGCAGTATTTT
CASSPYQGADTQYF
>.|TRBV24-1|TRBJ2-2|.
TGTGCCACCAGTGATCGGGCCCGACAGGCCGGGGAGCTGTTTTTT
CATSDRARQAGELFF
>TRBD2|TRBV7-9|TRBJ2-4|.
TGTGCCAGCACCGGACTAGCGGGAGTGCACAACATTCAGTACTTC
CASTGLAGVHNIQYF
>.|TRBV5-1|TRBJ2-7|.
TGCGCCAGCAGCCGAGTATCCGGGAACCCCGAGCAGTACTTC
CASSRVSGNPEQYF
>.|TRBV18|TRBJ2-5|.
TGTGCCAGCACAGGCCAACCACAAGAGACCCAGTACTTC
CASTGQPQETQYF
>.|TRBV20-1|TRBJ2-7|few
TGCAGTGCTAGTTCTGGTGGATGGGACGAGCAGTACTTC
CSASSGGWDEQYF
>TRBD2|TRBV20-1|TRBJ2-1|.
TGCAGTGCAAGGGGGACTAGCGGGATGGGGGGGCAGTTCTTC
CSARGTSGMGGQFF
>.|TRBV7-6|TRBJ2-1|.
TGTGCCAGCAGCTCCAAGTCGGGACTCGTCAATGAGCAGTTCTTC
CASSSKSGLVNEQFF